A single sample is the source of the 16 T cell receptor beta chains below, sequenced in a study of patients and donors after allogeneic stem cell transplantation (dated by TCRdb to about 2020). The library was made by RT-PCR. The sequencing machine was a NextSeq 550. Starting from the raw public reads, TCRdb applied fastp trimming at Q25, assembled clones with MiXCR and retained in-frame beta chains. Records with the same CDR3 protein are collapsed into one entry carrying the most frequent genes and DNA. A total of around 90,000 distinct CDR3 sequences appear in this sample, 45% to 50% of them only once. More than 55% of the sample lies in the top ten. The specimen sequenced was blood, either unsorted or a sorted T cell fraction (not recorded which). Receptor source: a human donor who was either an allogeneic HSCT recipient or a stem cell or donor lymphocyte infusion donor (not recorded which). It is not recorded whose cells these are; they may come from a transplant donor.

This clonotype came up once. V gene TRBV7-2 combines with J gene TRBJ1-3, with D unclear. Trimming cost V 2 bases and J 3 bases, with 8 bases left between them. CDR1 and CDR2 (germline): SGHTA, FQGNSA. This CDR3 has 14 residues. This chain's CDR3 is CASSLLELGNTIYF. In nucleotides, the CDR3 is TGTGCCAGCAGCTTATTGGAACTTGGAAACACCATATATTTT. The full variable domain, in which reference TRBV7-2 and TRBJ1-3 provide the parts outside the CDR3, is GAGVSQSPSNKVTEKGKDVELRCDPISGHTALYWYRQSLGQGLEFLIYFQGNSAPDKSGLPSDRFSAERTGGSVSTLTIQRTQQEDSAVYLCASSLLELGNTIYFGEGSWLTVV.

The genes are TRBV28 and TRBJ2-5; 8 bases line up with TRBD1. CDR3 length: 14 amino acids. Germline values: CDR1 MDHEN, CDR2 SYDVKM. V trimming: 6 bases; J trimming: 6 bases; junction bases outside the gene matches: 9. The CDR3 DNA is TGTGCCAGCAGCTCAGGACAGGGAACGAAGACCCAGTACTTC. It yields the protein CASSSGQGTKTQYF.

The rearrangement joins TRBV15 to TRBJ1-2; D is uncertain. Per the germline V gene, CDR1 is LNHNV and CDR2 is YYDKDF (reference sequence). The V gene lost 0 bases and the J gene lost 6 bases, with 17 bases spanning the gap. This CDR3 has 16 residues. The chain's CDR3 is CATSRDVDPSLDGYTF. The CDR3 nucleotides are TGTGCCACCAGCAGAGATGTGGACCCGTCTTTGGATGGCTACACCTTC.

V usage is TRBV28 and J usage is TRBJ2-1; 11 nucleotides line up with TRBD2. The CDR3 has 15 amino acids. V lost 6 bases, J lost 6 bases, and 7 bases stayed unmatched. CDR1 and CDR2 from the germline V gene are MDHEN and SYDVKM. CDR3 nucleotides: TGTGCCAGCAGGATCGGACTAGCGGGTTCCAATGAGCAGTTCTTC. Translated, it gives CASRIGLAGSNEQFF.

The chain joins TRBV12-3 or TRBV12-4 to TRBJ2-1; 7 nucleotides line up with TRBD1. V was pared by 6 bases and J by 3 bases, with 5 bases of the junction left unmatched. The CDR3 is 14 amino acids. CDR3 nucleotide sequence: TGTGCCAGCAGCTCCACAGGGGACTACAATGAGCAGTTCTTC. The encoded protein is CASSSTGDYNEQFF.

The rearrangement joins TRBV7-3 to TRBJ1-2, with D possibly TRBD1 on 6 matching bases. The CDR3 totals 16 residues. With 5 bases removed from V and 4 bases from J, the gap between germline ends came to 20 bases. Germline V CDR1 and CDR2: SGHTA, FQGTGA. CDR3 amino acids: CASSPTRIDRFYGYTF. Written as DNA, the CDR3 is TGTGCCAGCAGCCCTACCCGTATCGACAGGTTCTATGGCTACACCTTC. The complete variable domain, with remaining parts taken from reference TRBV7-3 and TRBJ1-2, reads GAGVSQTPSNKVTEKGKYVELRCDPISGHTALYWYRQSLGQGPEFLIYFQGTGAADDSGLPNDRFFAVRPEGSVSTLKIQRTERGDSAVYLCASSPTRIDRFYGYTFGSGTRLTVV.

The J gene is TRBJ1-1, the V gene TRBV12-5, with D possibly matching TRBD1 (6 bases). Trimming pared 5 bases from V and 5 bases from J, leaving 9 bases between. The CDR3 runs 12 residues. The germline V gene has CDR1 LGHNT and CDR2 FRNRAP. The CDR3 loop reads CASGKGGTEAFF. CDR3 nucleotides: TGTGCTAGTGGTAAAGGGGGAACTGAAGCTTTCTTT.

V gene TRBV4-3 combines with J gene TRBJ2-3; 12 bases are shared with TRBD2. The CDR3 runs to 17 residues. CDR1 LGHNA and CDR2 YSLEER come from the germline V gene. Germline trimming cut 4 bases from V and 2 bases from J; bases unmatched to any gene: 7. CDR3 coding DNA: TGCGCCAGCAGCCCCCAGCCTAGCGGGAGGGCCACAGATACGCAGTATTTT. It specifies CASSPQPSGRATDTQYF.

This rearrangement joins TRBV20-1 to TRBJ2-3; the D is unclear. V was shortened by 5 bases and J by 2 bases, with 14 bases between the two germline ends. Germline V lookup: CDR1 DFQATT, CDR2 SNEGSKA (reference sequence). This CDR3 has 14 residues. The CDR3 here is CSAPTRPNTDTQYF. The CDR3 coding sequence is TGCAGTGCTCCGACTCGGCCCAACACAGATACGCAGTATTTT.

This chain uses TRBV30 with TRBJ1-3, with D hard to call. This CDR3 region has 13 residues. Trimming took off 1 base at V and 4 bases at J, with 8 bases between the two ends. Germline loops: CDR1 GTSNPN, CDR2 SVGIG (reference sequence). DNA of the CDR3: TGTGCCTGGAGTGCGGGCCGGGGAAACACCATATATTTT. It translates to CAWSAGRGNTIYF.

Only one count was recorded for this clonotype. The J gene is TRBJ2-2, the V gene TRBV4-1, with TRBD2 matching over 9 bases. CDR1 and CDR2 from the germline V gene are MGHRA and YSYEKL. The junction had 13 bases not matched to a gene; V was cut back by 9 bases and J by 5 bases. This CDR3 comprises 16 residues. The CDR3 loop is CASLEREEEWTGELFF. CDR3 coding DNA: TGCGCCAGTTTAGAGCGGGAGGAAGAGTGGACCGGGGAGCTGTTTTTT.

The gene calls are TRBV27 and TRBJ2-7, with 8 bases fitting TRBD1. The trim removed 3 bases at V and 2 bases at J, leaving 6 bases unmatched. The CDR3 has 15 amino acids. The germline V gene has CDR1 MNHEY and CDR2 SMNVEV (reference sequence). This chain's CDR3 is CASSFPGQGPYEQYF. The CDR3 coding sequence is TGTGCCAGCAGTTTCCCTGGACAGGGACCCTACGAGCAGTACTTC.

This clonotype was counted a few times. This chain joins TRBV15 and TRBJ1-4; unclear D gene. Trimming removed 1 base at V and 2 bases at J, with 14 bases between. This CDR3 has 17 residues. The germline CDR1 and CDR2 sequences are LNHNV and YYDKDF (reference sequence). CDR3 in amino acids: CATSRAGPVSTNEKLFF. CDR3 in DNA: TGTGCCACCAGCAGAGCCGGGCCGGTTTCGACTAATGAAAAACTGTTTTTT.

This clonotype turned up a few times. Here the CDR3 reads CASSSAFSGVNTIYF. In DNA, the CDR3 is TGTGCCAGCAGTTCCGCCTTCAGTGGTGTCAACACCATATATTTT. The V gene is TRBV6-6, the J gene TRBJ1-3; D is ambiguous. The CDR3 consists of 15 residues. V was trimmed by 4 bases and J by 7 bases, leaving 17 bases between them. Per germline, CDR1 MNHNY and CDR2 SVGAGI (reference sequence).

This clonotype has more than one count but fewer than ten. This chain's CDR3 is CASSSGQSYGYTF. The CDR3 DNA reads TGTGCCAGCAGTTCGGGACAGAGCTATGGCTACACCTTC. This chain uses TRBV28 with TRBJ1-2; 7 bases fit TRBD1. The length of the CDR3 is 13 residues. Germline V gives CDR1 MDHEN, CDR2 SYDVKM. The junction had 3 bases not matched to a gene; V was cut back by 4 bases and J by 4 bases.

This clonotype was found a few times. The J gene is TRBJ1-6, the V gene TRBV12-3 or TRBV12-4; D call uncertain. CDR3 length: 14 amino acids. Deletions cut 5 bases from V and 4 bases from J, with 9 bases between. The CDR3 bases are TGTGCCAGCAGTATCACGGGTTATAATTCACCCCTCCACTTT. It yields the protein CASSITGYNSPLHF.